The 28 T cell receptor beta chains in this list originate from one sample, sequenced in a study of human T cells and chemical hapten exposure. TCRdb re-derived calls from the RACE reads in MiXCR, one entry per CDR3 protein. This table holds over 50,000 distinct CDR3 sequences, about 9.6% found once. The time point: pre-sensitization, week 0. Treatment here: therapeutic diphenylcyclopropenone sensitization with weekly scalp DPC. Extraction of total RNA was performed on unfractionated whole blood. Sequenced material: whole blood, taken in connection with sensitization to the hapten diphenylcyclopropenone (DPC). The receptors shown here come from a woman in her 30s with alopecia areata. Some clones in this sample may be carry-over from other donors' samples.

This clonotype was seen more than once but under ten times. The gene calls are TRBV24-1 and TRBJ2-1, with 7 bases aligning to TRBD1. V was clipped by 3 bases and J by 6 bases; unmatched bases: 13. Germline V lookup: CDR1 KGHDR, CDR2 SFDVKD. The CDR3 runs 17 residues. The CDR3 reads CATSDTQTGAVRNEQFF. CDR3 sequence (DNA): TGTGCCACCAGTGATACCCAAACAGGGGCGGTTCGCAATGAGCAGTTCTTC.

This clonotype showed up just a few times. The chain joins TRBV6-1 to TRBJ1-3; TRBD1 might be the D (6 bases). V was pared by 7 bases and J by 4 bases, with 14 bases between. The CDR3 runs 14 residues. The germline CDR1 and CDR2 sequences are MNHNS and SASEGT. The CDR3 is CASIFGGDGNTIYF. In nucleotides, the CDR3 is TGTGCCAGCATCTTCGGGGGCGACGGAAACACCATATATTTT.

This clonotype turned up a few times. V gene TRBV6-5 combines with J gene TRBJ2-1; D remains ambiguous. V lost 1 base and J lost 10, with 11 bases in between. Germline V gives CDR1 MNHEY, CDR2 SVGAGI. CDR3 length: 13 amino acids. The CDR3 sequence: CASSYYGRREQFF. In nucleotides, the CDR3 is TGTGCCAGCAGTTACTACGGGCGGAGAGAGCAGTTCTTC.

This clonotype was seen a few times. The chain joins TRBV11-2 to TRBJ1-1; the D gene is possibly TRBD1 (5 bases). This CDR3 comprises 15 residues. Germline V CDR1 and CDR2: SGHAT, FQNNGV. V was pared by 2 bases and J by 7 bases, with 17 bases between. CDR3 nucleotide sequence: TGTGCCAGCAGCTTATACGGGGACGGCCGTAATGAAGCTTTCTTT. Encoded protein: CASSLYGDGRNEAFF.

This clonotype was observed a few times. The chain uses TRBV27 and TRBJ2-7; D might be TRBD2 (6 bases). Per the germline V gene, CDR1 is MNHEY and CDR2 is SMNVEV (reference sequence). The CDR3 totals 16 residues. The V end was cut by 5 bases, the J end by 6 bases, with 23 bases between. In nucleotides, the CDR3 is TGTGCCAGCAGTGTGACTAGTAATGGCCGGGCTCCCGAGCAGTACTTC. It codes for CASSVTSNGRAPEQYF.

The J gene is TRBJ2-4, the V gene TRBV3-1; weak D call: TRBD1 (6 bases). The CDR3 extends over 18 amino acids. Germline lookup yields CDR1 LGHDT and CDR2 YNNKEL (reference sequence). V shed 1 base and J shed 9 bases, with 25 bases lying between them. This CDR3 is CASSQGAPRQVLGSIQYF. CDR3 DNA sequence: TGTGCCAGCAGCCAAGGGGCGCCAAGACAGGTTTTGGGGAGCATTCAGTACTTC. Full variable domain (rest looked up from reference TRBV3-1 and TRBJ2-4): DTAVSQTPKYLVTQMGNDKSIKCEQNLGHDTMYWYKQDSKKFLKIMFSYNNKELIINETVPNRFSPKSPDKAHLNLHINSLELGDSAVYFCASSQGAPRQVLGSIQYFGAGTRLSVL.

This clonotype has only a few counts. The chain is built from TRBV4-3 and TRBJ2-3; possible D gene TRBD2, 7 bases. V lost 0 bases and J lost 3, with 22 bases in between. Germline assignment: CDR1 LGHNA and CDR2 YSLEER. There are 19 residues in the CDR3. CDR3 loop: CASSQERVAGAHPTDTQYF. The CDR3 region has the DNA TGCGCCAGCAGCCAAGAAAGGGTCGCGGGGGCCCACCCAACAGATACGCAGTATTTT.

This clonotype was recorded a few times. V usage is TRBV28 and J usage is TRBJ2-1; maybe TRBD2 (6 bases). Germline CDR1 and CDR2: MDHEN and SYDVKM. There are 15 residues in the CDR3. Between the trimmed V and J ends, which lost 6 bases and 0 bases, there was a span of 12 bases. The CDR3 DNA reads as TGTGCCAGCAGCCCCGACGGGGGCTCCTACAATGAGCAGTTCTTC. Protein sequence: CASSPDGGSYNEQFF.

V usage is TRBV10-3 and J usage is TRBJ2-3, with D unclear. CDR1 and CDR2 from the germline V gene are ENHRY and SYGVKD. The CDR3 loop spans 13 amino acids. With 6 bases removed from V and 3 bases from J, the gap between germline ends came to 10 bases. The CDR3 loop is CAIRKEMTDTQYF. The CDR3 coding sequence is TGTGCCATCAGAAAAGAAATGACAGATACGCAGTATTTT.

This clonotype was observed many times. This chain joins TRBV10-3 and TRBJ2-3; possible D gene TRBD2, 6 bases. The CDR3 loop spans 16 amino acids. V was pared by 0 bases and J by 1 base, with 11 bases between. Germline-derived CDR1 and CDR2 are ENHRY and SYGVKD. CDR3 loop: CAISESLAAGTDTQYF. Here the CDR3 DNA reads TGTGCCATCAGTGAGTCACTAGCAGCTGGCACAGATACGCAGTATTTT.

The table lists this clonotype with many counts. The rearrangement uses TRBV28 and TRBJ1-6, with D maybe TRBD1 (5 bases). The V end lost 3 bases, the J end lost 6 bases, and 9 bases lay between the germline ends. Per germline, CDR1 MDHEN and CDR2 SYDVKM. The CDR3 is made up of 14 amino acids. CDR3 region: CASSLGVPNSPLHF. CDR3 bases: TGTGCCAGCAGTTTGGGGGTCCCTAATTCACCCCTCCACTTT.

V gene TRBV12-3 or TRBV12-4 combines with J gene TRBJ2-7; no definite D call. CDR3 size: 16 residues. Deletions cut 0 bases from V and 2 bases from J, with 14 bases between. This CDR3 reads CASSLASNYVTYEQYF. The CDR3 DNA reads TGTGCCAGCAGTTTAGCGTCTAACTATGTGACCTACGAGCAGTACTTC.

This clonotype was observed a handful of times. The rearrangement joins TRBV9 to TRBJ2-3, with D unclear. This CDR3 is built from 15 residues. Deletions cut 0 bases from V and 2 bases from J, with 10 bases between. Germline CDR1 SGDLS, CDR2 YYNGEE. DNA of the CDR3: TGTGCCAGCAGCGTAGGCGTCAGTCCCACAGATACGCAGTATTTT. Its translation is CASSVGVSPTDTQYF.

This clonotype was observed a few times. This chain joins TRBV7-2 and TRBJ1-5, with D maybe TRBD1 (5 bases). V was clipped by 5 bases and J by 2 bases, with 22 bases between them. The CDR3 is made up of 18 amino acids. In germline, CDR1 is SGHTA, CDR2 FQGNSA. The CDR3 loop reads CASSNHLTGHYGNQPQHF. CDR3 DNA sequence: TGTGCCAGCAGCAATCACCTCACGGGGCATTATGGCAATCAGCCCCAGCATTTT.

This clonotype showed up just a few times. The rearrangement links TRBV28 to TRBJ1-1, with 8 bases lining up with TRBD1. Germline V gene lookup returns CDR1 MDHEN and CDR2 SYDVKM. The V and J ends lost 5 bases and 1 base, in that order; junction bases with no gene match: 3. CDR3 length: 14 amino acids. CDR3 nucleotide sequence: TGTGCCAGCAGTCCTACAGGGGGGAACACTGAAGCTTTCTTT. Translating it yields CASSPTGGNTEAFF.

This clonotype was found many times. V gene TRBV2 combines with J gene TRBJ1-2; tentative D call: TRBD1 (6 bases). The V and J ends lost 7 bases and 4 bases respectively, with 13 bases between them. CDR3 length: 13 amino acids. Germline CDR1 and CDR2: SNHLY and FYNNEI. The CDR3 region has the DNA TGTGCCAGCACCATCAAGGGGGGCTATGGCTACACCTTC. It yields the protein CASTIKGGYGYTF.

This clonotype was seen many times. The genes are TRBV5-1 and TRBJ1-1; D uncertain. The CDR3 loop spans 14 amino acids. Looked up from germline, CDR1 is SGHRS and CDR2 is YFSETQ. Trimming removed 5 bases at V and 0 bases at J, with 11 bases between. Here the CDR3 reads CASSSRALNTEAFF. The CDR3 coding sequence is TGCGCCAGCAGTTCACGAGCACTGAACACTGAAGCTTTCTTT.

At least ten counts were recorded for this clonotype. This CDR3 reads CASSFWTATNEKLFF. CDR3 sequence (DNA): TGTGCCAGCAGCTTTTGGACAGCAACTAATGAAAAACTGTTTTTT. This rearrangement joins TRBV7-9 to TRBJ1-4; tentative D call: TRBD1 (6 bases). Trimming left V 3 bases short and J 0 bases short, with 8 bases between. This CDR3 spans 15 amino acids. Germline assignment: CDR1 SEHNR and CDR2 FQNEAQ (reference sequence).

This clonotype was found a few times. This chain links TRBV2 with TRBJ2-2; the match to TRBD1 covers 7 bases. V dropped 2 bases and J dropped 6; count of bases not matched to a gene: 0. The CDR3 consists of 13 residues. CDR1 and CDR2 from the germline V gene are SNHLY and FYNNEI. For the CDR3, the DNA is TGTGCCAGCAGTGAAAGGGGGCCCGGGGAGCTGTTTTTT. This sequence encodes CASSERGPGELFF.

This clonotype has a handful of counts. V gene TRBV3-1 combines with J gene TRBJ2-3, with D unresolved. The CDR3 sequence is 14 residues long. Germline CDR1 and CDR2: LGHDT and YNNKEL (reference sequence). Deletions cut 0 bases from V and 5 bases from J, with 9 bases between. DNA of the CDR3: TGTGCCAGCAGCCAAGACTATTGGGAAGATACGCAGTATTTT. The encoded protein is CASSQDYWEDTQYF.

This clonotype was counted between two and nine times. The chain links TRBV29-1 to TRBJ2-7; TRBD1 agrees at 7 bases. With 6 bases clipped from V and 0 bases from J, the junction kept 8 bases outside the gene matches. This CDR3 has 14 amino acids. Germline V gene lookup returns CDR1 SQVTM and CDR2 ANQGSEA. CDR3 DNA: TGCAGCGTCAGACAGGGTTCGTGCTCCTACGAGCAGTACTTC. Amino acids: CSVRQGSCSYEQYF.

This clonotype was counted only a few times. The chain couples TRBV20-1 to TRBJ2-5; D call uncertain. Deletions cut 0 bases from V and 5 bases from J, with 13 bases between. This CDR3 contains 14 residues. Germline values: CDR1 DFQATT, CDR2 SNEGSKA (reference sequence). The CDR3 DNA reads TGCAGTGCTAGAGATCCCCGAGCACGGGAGACCCAGTACTTC. Translation: CSARDPRARETQYF.

The chain links TRBV12-3 or TRBV12-4 to TRBJ1-1; 7 bases align to TRBD1. This CDR3 contains 15 residues. The V and J ends lost 5 bases and 1 base, in that order; junction bases with no gene match: 7. The CDR3 DNA reads TGTGCCAGCAGTCCGCAGGGACAGTGGAACACTGAAGCTTTCTTT. Protein sequence: CASSPQGQWNTEAFF.

This clonotype was found a few times. The CDR3 nucleotides read TGTGCCAGCAGCGTAGGTGGGGTTCATTCACCCCTCCACTTT. It yields the protein CASSVGGVHSPLHF. V usage is TRBV9 and J usage is TRBJ1-6; no definite D call. This CDR3 has 14 residues. V was trimmed by 0 bases and J by 8 bases, leaving 9 bases between them. Germline V gene sequence: CDR1 SGDLS, CDR2 YYNGEE. Looking up the rest from reference TRBV9 and TRBJ1-6 gives the full variable domain: DSGVTQTPKHLITATGQRVTLRCSPRSGDLSVYWYQQSLDQGLQFLIQYYNGEERAKGNILERFSAQQFPDLHSELNLSSLELGDSALYFCASSVGGVHSPLHFGNGTRLTVT.

This clonotype has only a few counts. The rearrangement links TRBV20-1 to TRBJ1-5; D uncertain. V was cut by 4 bases and J by 2 bases, with 12 bases left in between. This CDR3 spans 14 amino acids. The germline gives CDR1 DFQATT, CDR2 SNEGSKA (reference sequence). The CDR3, as DNA: TGCAGTGCTATACAGCATTATGGCAATCAGCCCCAGCATTTT. Translating it yields CSAIQHYGNQPQHF.

CDR3 in DNA: TGTGCCAGCAGCCTGTTCTCACGGGGGATCACTGAAGCTTTCTTT. Protein product: CASSLFSRGITEAFF. The chain employs TRBV6-5 and TRBJ1-1, with a weak D call TRBD1 (5 bases). From germline, CDR1 is MNHEY and CDR2 SVGAGI. This CDR3 is 15 amino acids long. Trimming removed 6 bases from V and 4 bases from J, with 18 bases in between.

The J gene is TRBJ2-1, the V gene TRBV7-2; D is unresolved. The CDR3 runs 14 residues. Looked up from germline, CDR1 is SGHTA and CDR2 is FQGNSA. Between the trimmed V and J ends, which lost 1 base and 14 bases, there was a span of 18 bases. CDR3 sequence reads: CASSLGPATQRKFF. The CDR3 region has the DNA TGTGCCAGCAGCTTAGGGCCGGCCACCCAGAGGAAGTTCTTC.

This clonotype was recorded many times. The chain has TRBV11-1 and TRBJ2-2; possibly TRBD2 for D (5 bases). This CDR3 comprises 15 residues. Germline V gene data show CDR1 as SGHAT and CDR2 as FQDESV (reference sequence). The V end was cut by 0 bases, the J end by 7 bases, with 12 bases between. CDR3 coding DNA: TGTGCCAGCAGCTTAGCGCTCGGGGATGGCGGGGAGCTGTTTTTT. This translates into CASSLALGDGGELFF.